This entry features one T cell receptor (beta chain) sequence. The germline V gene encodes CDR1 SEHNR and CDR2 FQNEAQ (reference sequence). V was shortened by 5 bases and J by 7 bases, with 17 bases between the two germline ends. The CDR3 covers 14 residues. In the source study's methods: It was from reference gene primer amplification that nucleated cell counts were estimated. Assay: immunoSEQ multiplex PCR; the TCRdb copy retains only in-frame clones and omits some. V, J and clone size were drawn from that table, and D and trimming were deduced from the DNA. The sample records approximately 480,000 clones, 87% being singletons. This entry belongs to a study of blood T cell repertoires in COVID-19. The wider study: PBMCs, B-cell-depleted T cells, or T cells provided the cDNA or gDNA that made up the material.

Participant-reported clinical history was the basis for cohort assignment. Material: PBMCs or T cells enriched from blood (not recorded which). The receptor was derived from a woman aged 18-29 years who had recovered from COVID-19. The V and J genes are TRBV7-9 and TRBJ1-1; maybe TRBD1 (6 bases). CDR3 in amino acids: CASSPNRDFSEAFF. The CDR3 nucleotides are TGTGCCAGCAGCCCTAACAGGGATTTCAGTGAAGCTTTCTTT.